Listed below are T cell receptor beta chains from one sample, sequenced in a study of OX40 agonist ivuxolimab in advanced cancers. Profiling relied on immunoSEQ multiplex PCR, and the TCRdb table lists in-frame clones only, not all of them. This table holds 95,000 to 150,000 clones, 85% to 90% found once. The sequenced sample was CD4+ or CD8+ T cells sorted from blood, obtained in a trial of the OX40 agonist ivuxolimab. The receptors stem from an adult with an advanced solid tumor such as melanoma, head and neck, liver or kidney cancer. Each CDR3 is given with its conserved first and last residue. Each record gives: D gene, V gene, J gene, clone size, CDR3 length, CDR3 protein, CDR3 DNA. A D gene is named only where the DNA matches it firmly. Size is omitted from some rows. Given values are once, few, many or a class for expanded clones.

TRBD1	TRBV10-3	TRBJ1-5	-	16	CATAEFQGAGNQPQHF	TGTGCCACGGCCGAATTCCAGGGGGCCGGCAATCAGCCCCAGCATTTT
-	TRBV29-1	TRBJ2-2	-	16	CSATEGVPANTGELFF	TGCAGCGCAACCGAGGGGGTGCCCGCGAACACCGGGGAGCTGTTTTTT
-	TRBV19	TRBJ2-2	-	13	CASSRMVGGELFF	TGTGCCAGTAGTAGGATGGTGGGCGGGGAGCTGTTTTTT
-	TRBV28	TRBJ1-1	-	13	CASSTLGTSEAFF	TGTGCCAGCAGTACTTTGGGGACATCTGAAGCTTTCTTT
-	TRBV7-6	TRBJ1-1	-	13	CASSLDTGTEAFF	TGTGCCAGCAGCTTAGATACAGGCACTGAAGCTTTCTTT
-	TRBV12-2	TRBJ2-7	-	21	CASRLEDHSALAGPSYYEQYF	TGTGCAAGTCGCTTAGAGGACCATTCAGCACTAGCGGGGCCCTCCTACTACGAGCAGTACTTC
-	TRBV6-5	TRBJ1-5	-	12	CASRGSNQPQHF	TGTGCCAGCAGAGGGAGCAATCAGCCCCAGCATTTT
-	TRBV5-1	TRBJ2-3	-	14	CASSSAQGTDTQYF	TGCGCCAGCAGCTCGGCTCAGGGCACAGATACGCAGTATTTT
-	TRBV6-5	TRBJ1-4	-	15	CASSYHVGGNEKLFF	TGTGCCAGCAGTTACCACGTCGGGGGGAACGAAAAACTGTTTTTT
-	TRBV6-6	TRBJ1-6	-	15	CASNRQSSYNSPLHF	TGTGCCAGCAACCGACAGAGCTCCTATAATTCACCCCTCCACTTT
-	TRBV4-3	TRBJ2-2	-	14	CATSLLANTGELFF	TGCGCCACCTCCCTGCTAGCCAACACCGGGGAGCTGTTTTTT
-	TRBV10-1	TRBJ2-5	-	15	CASSVGTALQETQYF	TGCGCCAGCAGTGTGGGGACCGCTCTTCAAGAGACCCAGTACTTC
-	TRBV21-1	TRBJ2-7	-	14	CASSKDWTPYEQYF	TGTGCCAGCAGCAAAGACTGGACACCTTACGAGCAGTACTTC
-	TRBV2	TRBJ2-7	few	13	CASSWQGLEEQYF	TGTGCCAGCAGTTGGCAGGGGCTAGAAGAGCAGTACTTC
-	TRBV25-1	TRBJ2-3	-	15	CASSPVGGLTDTQYF	TGTGCCAGCTCTCCCGTTGGGGGGCTCACAGATACGCAGTATTTT
-	TRBV15	TRBJ2-1	-	18	CATSREGSDKAGYNEQFF	TGTGCCACCAGCAGAGAGGGATCCGACAAGGCGGGTTACAATGAGCAGTTCTTC
TRBD1	TRBV25-1	TRBJ1-1	-	16	CASIAHTGQENTEAFF	TGTGCCAGCATTGCACACACGGGACAGGAGAACACTGAAGCTTTCTTT
-	TRBV7-3	TRBJ2-1	-	15	CASSILASSHNEQFF	TGTGCCAGCAGCATCCTAGCTTCCTCCCACAATGAGCAGTTCTTC
TRBD2	TRBV5-6	TRBJ2-3	-	16	CASSQPGLEGTDTQYF	TGTGCCAGCAGCCAGCCCGGACTAGAGGGCACAGATACGCAGTATTTT
-	TRBV27	TRBJ2-7	-	13	CASSLNRAYEQYF	TGTGCCAGCAGTTTGAACAGAGCCTACGAGCAGTACTTC
-	TRBV10-2	TRBJ2-7	-	12	CASSGRTYEQYF	TGCGCCAGCAGTGGAAGAACCTACGAGCAGTACTTC
-	TRBV6-1	TRBJ2-7	-	15	CASSETTVSSYEQYF	TGTGCCAGCAGTGAGACGACAGTGAGCTCCTACGAGCAGTACTTC
TRBD2	TRBV7-2	TRBJ2-7	-	13	CASSGGGANEQYF	TGTGCCAGCAGCGGCGGGGGGGCCAACGAGCAGTACTTC
-	TRBV19	TRBJ1-3	-	15	CASSIDRASGNTIYF	TGTGCCAGTAGTATCGACAGAGCCTCTGGAAACACCATATATTTT
TRBD1	TRBV10-1	TRBJ2-1	-	16	CASSESGTGSYNEQFF	TGCGCCAGCAGTGAGTCAGGGACAGGCTCCTACAATGAGCAGTTCTTC
TRBD2	TRBV11-2	TRBJ2-5	-	15	CASSLVAGAQETQYF	TGTGCCAGCAGCTTAGTAGCGGGGGCTCAAGAGACCCAGTACTTC
-	TRBV28	TRBJ1-5	-	13	CASSTGMGQPQHF	TGTGCCAGCAGCACAGGGATGGGTCAGCCCCAGCATTTT
TRBD2	TRBV7-2	TRBJ2-1	-	17	CASSSRPTSGGVDEQFF	TGTGCCAGCAGCTCCCGGCCGACTAGCGGGGGGGTCGATGAGCAGTTCTTC
-	TRBV9	TRBJ2-6	-	19	CASSGDPSKRSSGANVLTF	TGTGCCAGCAGCGGAGACCCCTCCAAGAGAAGCTCTGGGGCCAACGTCCTGACTTTC
-	TRBV2	TRBJ2-7	few	15	CASSALGSLDYEQYF	TGTGCCAGCAGTGCTTTGGGTTCCCTAGACTACGAGCAGTACTTC
-	TRBV7-9	TRBJ2-7	-	12	CASSFQGYEQYF	TGTGCCAGCAGCTTTCAGGGTTACGAGCAGTACTTC
-	TRBV2	TRBJ1-1	-	13	CATKGDLNTEAFF	TGTGCCACCAAAGGGGACCTGAACACTGAAGCTTTCTTT
-	TRBV9	TRBJ1-3	-	17	CASSVDPGEKPGNTIYF	TGTGCCAGCAGCGTAGATCCAGGGGAAAAGCCTGGAAACACCATATATTTT
-	TRBV9	TRBJ1-3	-	15	CASSITGSSGNTIYF	TGTGCCAGCAGCATAACAGGGAGCTCTGGAAACACCATATATTTT
TRBD2	TRBV6-6	TRBJ2-7	-	15	CASRPGTSGVYEQYF	TGTGCCAGCAGGCCCGGGACTAGCGGGGTCTACGAGCAGTACTTC
-	TRBV7-9	TRBJ2-3	-	14	CASSFSLSTDTQYF	TGTGCCAGCAGCTTTTCCCTTTCCACAGATACGCAGTATTTT
-	TRBV9	TRBJ2-1	-	15	CASSVGRGTYNEQFF	TGTGCCAGCAGCGTAGGACGGGGTACCTACAATGAGCAGTTCTTC
-	TRBV6-6	TRBJ1-2	few	10	CASRRTVYTF	TGTGCCAGCAGACGGACAGTTTACACCTTC
TRBD2	TRBV5-4	TRBJ2-5	-	15	CASSLPGRVEETQYF	TGTGCCAGCAGCTTGCCAGGGAGGGTTGAGGAGACCCAGTACTTC
-	TRBV6-5	TRBJ1-1	-	12	CASSSGNTEAFF	TGTGCCAGCAGTTCCGGGAACACTGAAGCTTTCTTT